One T cell receptor (beta chain) is described in this entry. This study enrolled people aged about 18 to 100 from around 25 US geographic areas. Per the original data handling: For nucleated cells, counts were estimated from reference gene primer amplification. Only in-frame clones appear in the TCRdb table, and some are missing; sequencing was by immunoSEQ multiplex PCR. V, J and clone size reflect that table, while D and trimming were determined from the DNA. This table has hundreds of thousands of clones, 85% appearing once. This sample stems from a study of blood T cell repertoires in COVID-19. Study-level information: There were acute and convalescent COVID-19 samples, and they came from the United States, Italy and Spain. From T cells, B-cell-depleted T cells, or PBMCs came the material, which was cDNA or gDNA.

V lost 2 bases to trimming and J lost 7 bases, with 14 bases between them. Germline V gene sequence: CDR1 SGHAT, CDR2 FQNNGV. The CDR3 is made up of 14 amino acids. The sequencing input was PBMCs or T cells enriched from blood (not recorded which). This chain links TRBV11-2 with TRBJ1-1; D is unresolved. The receptor comes from a woman in her forties or fifties who had recovered from COVID-19. The chain's CDR3 is CASSLTPWRSEAFF. Written as DNA, the CDR3 is TGTGCCAGCAGCTTAACCCCGTGGCGGAGTGAAGCTTTCTTT.